A selection of T cell receptor beta chains follows, all from one sample in a study of cytomegalovirus exposure and HLA in healthy donors. Generated by immunoSEQ multiplex PCR, the TCRdb table keeps only in-frame clones and is missing some. The profile shows under 200,000 clones, more than 65% of them singletons. The sample consisted of PBMCs. These receptors were taken from a woman aged 45-59 years in good health and CMV-seronegative. Both conserved end residues are part of each CDR3. The D gene is left open where the match is weak. A row's size may be missing; if present it is once, few, many or a size class.

j_call: TRBJ2-5; clone_size: once; v_call: TRBV5-4; d_call: TRBD2; cdr3_aa: CASSLSLAGGSETQYF; cdr3_nt: TGTGCCAGCAGCTTGAGTCTAGCGGGGGGATCGGAGACCCAGTACTTC
j_call: TRBJ2-3; clone_size: -; v_call: TRBV10-3; d_call: -; cdr3_aa: CASTFGVFNTDTQYF; cdr3_nt: TGTGCCTCAACGTTCGGGGTATTCAACACAGATACGCAGTATTTT
j_call: TRBJ2-1; clone_size: -; v_call: TRBV7-9; d_call: -; cdr3_aa: CASSPGQSKAKFF; cdr3_nt: TGTGCCAGCAGCCCCGGACAGTCAAAGGCCAAGTTCTTC
j_call: TRBJ2-7; clone_size: few; v_call: TRBV4-1; d_call: TRBD1; cdr3_aa: CASSPQGQGVQYF; cdr3_nt: TGCGCCAGCAGCCCCCAGGGACAGGGTGTGCAGTACTTC
j_call: TRBJ1-6; clone_size: -; v_call: TRBV30; d_call: -; cdr3_aa: CAWNPGDSPLHF; cdr3_nt: TGTGCCTGGAATCCGGGAGATTCACCCCTCCACTTT
j_call: TRBJ2-1; clone_size: -; v_call: TRBV2; d_call: TRBD2; cdr3_aa: CASGAGRDNEQFF; cdr3_nt: TGTGCCAGCGGGGCAGGGAGGGACAATGAGCAGTTCTTC
j_call: TRBJ1-4; clone_size: -; v_call: TRBV27; d_call: TRBD1; cdr3_aa: CASSDRELFF; cdr3_nt: TGTGCCAGCAGTGACAGGGAACTGTTTTTT
j_call: TRBJ2-7; clone_size: -; v_call: TRBV28; d_call: TRBD2; cdr3_aa: CASSRTGLAGVYEQYF; cdr3_nt: TGTGCCAGCAGCCGAACCGGACTAGCGGGAGTATACGAGCAGTACTTC
j_call: TRBJ2-3; clone_size: -; v_call: TRBV7-9; d_call: -; cdr3_aa: CASSPNRENTQYF; cdr3_nt: TGTGCCAGCAGCCCAAACAGGGAGAATACGCAGTATTTT
j_call: TRBJ1-2; clone_size: -; v_call: TRBV7-3; d_call: TRBD1; cdr3_aa: CASSSGQGDNYGYTF; cdr3_nt: TGTGCCAGCAGCTCAGGACAGGGGGATAACTATGGCTACACCTTC
j_call: TRBJ1-1; clone_size: -; v_call: TRBV5-1; d_call: -; cdr3_aa: CAGSLLQTRNTEAFF; cdr3_nt: TGCGCCGGCAGCTTGCTACAGACCCGGAACACTGAAGCTTTCTTT
j_call: TRBJ2-3; clone_size: -; v_call: TRBV2; d_call: TRBD2; cdr3_aa: CASSSGLAGAADTQYF; cdr3_nt: TGTGCCAGCAGTTCGGGACTAGCGGGAGCCGCAGATACGCAGTATTTT
j_call: TRBJ1-5; clone_size: -; v_call: TRBV27; d_call: TRBD1; cdr3_aa: CASSREGQYSNQPQHF; cdr3_nt: TGTGCCAGCAGTCGGGAGGGACAGTATAGCAATCAGCCCCAGCATTTT
j_call: TRBJ1-2; clone_size: -; v_call: TRBV4-1; d_call: -; cdr3_aa: CASSSPTGTYGYTF; cdr3_nt: TGCGCCAGCAGCTCCCCTACAGGGACCTATGGCTACACCTTC
j_call: TRBJ2-5; clone_size: -; v_call: TRBV4-3; d_call: TRBD2; cdr3_aa: CASSLGLDLSETQYF; cdr3_nt: TGCGCCAGCAGCCTAGGACTAGATTTATCGGAGACCCAGTACTTC
j_call: TRBJ1-2; clone_size: once; v_call: TRBV5-1; d_call: TRBD1; cdr3_aa: CASSTLTGDHGYTF; cdr3_nt: TGCGCCAGCAGCACACTGACAGGGGATCACGGCTACACCTTC
j_call: TRBJ1-2; clone_size: -; v_call: TRBV19; d_call: TRBD1; cdr3_aa: CASSIWTGGTYGYTF; cdr3_nt: TGTGCCAGTAGTATATGGACAGGGGGTACCTATGGCTACACCTTC
j_call: TRBJ1-1; clone_size: -; v_call: TRBV7-2; d_call: TRBD1; cdr3_aa: CASSYGTANTEAFF; cdr3_nt: TGTGCCAGCAGCTATGGGACAGCGAACACTGAAGCTTTCTTT
j_call: TRBJ2-1; clone_size: -; v_call: TRBV27; d_call: TRBD1; cdr3_aa: CASSPPPGQGAYNEQFF; cdr3_nt: TGTGCCAGCAGTCCCCCCCCGGGACAGGGGGCCTACAATGAGCAGTTCTTC
j_call: TRBJ1-4; clone_size: -; v_call: TRBV7-8; d_call: -; cdr3_aa: CASSIHRGSGVEKLFF; cdr3_nt: TGTGCCAGCAGTATCCACCGCGGTTCAGGGGTCGAAAAACTGTTTTTT
j_call: TRBJ2-1; clone_size: once; v_call: TRBV19; d_call: TRBD1; cdr3_aa: CASSKTGGTYNEQFF; cdr3_nt: TGTGCCAGTAGTAAGACAGGGGGCACCTACAATGAGCAGTTCTTC
j_call: TRBJ1-1; clone_size: -; v_call: TRBV18; d_call: TRBD1; cdr3_aa: CASSPMTGLTEAFF; cdr3_nt: TGTGCCAGCTCACCTATGACAGGGTTGACTGAAGCTTTCTTT
j_call: TRBJ2-7; clone_size: -; v_call: TRBV5-1; d_call: -; cdr3_aa: CASSFTTPAYEQYF; cdr3_nt: TGCGCCAGCAGCTTCACGACACCGGCCTACGAGCAGTACTTC
j_call: TRBJ2-1; clone_size: -; v_call: TRBV7-3; d_call: TRBD2; cdr3_aa: CASSLLAGVNNEQFF; cdr3_nt: TGTGCCAGCAGCTTATTAGCGGGGGTGAACAATGAGCAGTTCTTC
j_call: TRBJ2-5; clone_size: -; v_call: TRBV5-8; d_call: TRBD1; cdr3_aa: CASSWRSGTGLETQYF; cdr3_nt: TGTGCCAGCAGCTGGAGATCCGGGACAGGGTTGGAGACCCAGTACTTC
j_call: TRBJ2-7; clone_size: -; v_call: TRBV28; d_call: TRBD2; cdr3_aa: CASTYGTSSYEQYF; cdr3_nt: TGTGCCAGTACTTATGGGACTAGCTCCTACGAGCAGTACTTC
j_call: TRBJ1-2; clone_size: few; v_call: TRBV6-1; d_call: -; cdr3_aa: CASGEADWGYTF; cdr3_nt: TGTGCCAGCGGTGAGGCTGACTGGGGCTACACCTTC
j_call: TRBJ2-1; clone_size: -; v_call: TRBV5-6; d_call: -; cdr3_aa: CASSLDRANEQFF; cdr3_nt: TGTGCCAGCAGCTTGGACAGGGCAAATGAGCAGTTCTTC
j_call: TRBJ2-2; clone_size: -; v_call: TRBV7-9; d_call: -; cdr3_aa: CASSSALGELFF; cdr3_nt: TGTGCCAGCAGCTCAGCTCTCGGGGAGCTGTTTTTT
j_call: TRBJ1-1; clone_size: -; v_call: TRBV28; d_call: -; cdr3_aa: CASSFMAGRRSTEAFF; cdr3_nt: TGTGCCAGCAGTTTTATGGCAGGGCGACGTAGTACTGAAGCTTTCTTT
j_call: TRBJ2-1; clone_size: -; v_call: TRBV5-1; d_call: -; cdr3_aa: CASNLLGPDNEQFF; cdr3_nt: TGCGCCAGCAACCTGCTCGGTCCGGACAATGAGCAGTTCTTC
j_call: TRBJ2-1; clone_size: -; v_call: TRBV29-1; d_call: -; cdr3_aa: CSVDRGRGYDEQFF; cdr3_nt: TGCAGCGTTGATCGGGGCAGGGGTTACGATGAGCAGTTCTTC
j_call: TRBJ1-2; clone_size: -; v_call: TRBV6-6; d_call: -; cdr3_aa: CASSYRPSDYGYTF; cdr3_nt: TGTGCCAGCAGTTACCGGCCCAGCGACTATGGCTACACCTTC
j_call: TRBJ2-7; clone_size: -; v_call: TRBV28; d_call: -; cdr3_aa: CASSLTGGAPYEQYF; cdr3_nt: TGTGCCAGCAGTTTAACGGGGGGCGCACCCTACGAGCAGTACTTC
j_call: TRBJ2-7; clone_size: -; v_call: TRBV27; d_call: TRBD2; cdr3_aa: CASTKSARGGYEQYF; cdr3_nt: TGTGCCAGTACGAAGTCCGCCCGGGGGGGATACGAGCAGTACTTC
j_call: TRBJ1-1; clone_size: -; v_call: TRBV28; d_call: -; cdr3_aa: CASSPRRGAFF; cdr3_nt: TGTGCCAGCAGTCCTCGCCGGGGAGCTTTCTTT
j_call: TRBJ1-3; clone_size: once; v_call: TRBV30; d_call: TRBD1; cdr3_aa: CAWARDSGNTIYF; cdr3_nt: TGTGCCTGGGCCCGGGACAGTGGAAACACCATATATTTT
j_call: TRBJ1-4; clone_size: -; v_call: TRBV6-6; d_call: -; cdr3_aa: CASSYGRGFREKLFF; cdr3_nt: TGTGCCAGCAGTTACGGGCGGGGTTTCCGTGAAAAACTGTTTTTT
j_call: TRBJ1-2; clone_size: -; v_call: TRBV2; d_call: TRBD1; cdr3_aa: CASSAQGAGYGYTF; cdr3_nt: TGTGCCAGCAGCGCCCAGGGGGCCGGCTATGGCTACACCTTC
j_call: TRBJ1-2; clone_size: -; v_call: TRBV28; d_call: -; cdr3_aa: CASKQVPNYGYTF; cdr3_nt: TGTGCCAGCAAGCAGGTCCCTAACTATGGCTACACCTTC
j_call: TRBJ2-1; clone_size: -; v_call: TRBV9; d_call: TRBD2; cdr3_aa: CASSVELAGLNEQFF; cdr3_nt: TGTGCCAGCAGCGTAGAACTAGCGGGCCTCAATGAGCAGTTCTTC
j_call: TRBJ1-2; clone_size: -; v_call: TRBV11-2; d_call: -; cdr3_aa: CASSLDFGRGYGYTF; cdr3_nt: TGTGCCAGCAGCTTAGATTTTGGCAGAGGCTATGGCTACACCTTC
j_call: TRBJ2-7; clone_size: -; v_call: TRBV10-3; d_call: -; cdr3_aa: CAISELSGGGYEQYF; cdr3_nt: TGTGCCATCAGTGAGTTGTCGGGGGGCGGCTACGAGCAGTACTTC
j_call: TRBJ2-3; clone_size: -; v_call: TRBV5-6; d_call: TRBD2; cdr3_aa: CASSEGTTEGDTQYF; cdr3_nt: TGTGCCAGCAGCGAAGGGACTACCGAGGGAGATACGCAGTATTTT
j_call: TRBJ2-1; clone_size: -; v_call: TRBV2; d_call: -; cdr3_aa: CASSSRDISYNEQFF; cdr3_nt: TGTGCCAGCAGCTCCCGGGACATCTCCTACAATGAGCAGTTCTTC